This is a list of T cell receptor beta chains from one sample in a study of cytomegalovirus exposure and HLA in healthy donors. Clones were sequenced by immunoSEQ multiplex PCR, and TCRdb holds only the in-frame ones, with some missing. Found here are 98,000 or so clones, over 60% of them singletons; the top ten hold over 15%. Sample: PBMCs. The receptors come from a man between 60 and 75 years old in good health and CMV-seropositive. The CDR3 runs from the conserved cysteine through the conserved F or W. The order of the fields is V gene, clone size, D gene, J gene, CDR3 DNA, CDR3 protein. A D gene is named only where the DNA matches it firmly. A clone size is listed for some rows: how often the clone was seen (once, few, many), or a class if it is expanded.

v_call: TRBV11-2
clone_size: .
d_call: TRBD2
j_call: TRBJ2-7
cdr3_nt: TGTGCCAGCAGCAAAACCCCCGGGACTAGCTTTCACTACGAGCAGTACTTC
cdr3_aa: CASSKTPGTSFHYEQYF

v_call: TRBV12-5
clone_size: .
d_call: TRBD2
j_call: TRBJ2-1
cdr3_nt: TGTGCTAGTGGTTTGTCCGCAAAGTCCCGACTAGCGGGGGGGAGGCACAATGAGCAGTTCTTC
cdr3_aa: CASGLSAKSRLAGGRHNEQFF

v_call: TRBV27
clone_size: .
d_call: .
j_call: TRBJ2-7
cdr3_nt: TGTGCCAGCACCACAGCGGAATACCCCTACGAGCAGTACTTC
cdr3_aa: CASTTAEYPYEQYF

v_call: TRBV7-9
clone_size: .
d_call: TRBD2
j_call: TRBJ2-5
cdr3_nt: TGTGCCAGCAGCCCCGGGACTAGCGGGGGTCGACAAGAGACCCAGTACTTC
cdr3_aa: CASSPGTSGGRQETQYF

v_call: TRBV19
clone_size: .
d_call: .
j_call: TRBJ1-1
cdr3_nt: TGTGCCAGTAGTATGAGTACAAGGGGCACTGAAGCTTTCTTT
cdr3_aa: CASSMSTRGTEAFF

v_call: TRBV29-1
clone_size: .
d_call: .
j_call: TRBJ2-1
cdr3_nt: TGCAGCGTCCCCCGGGGGATCCTCGACAATGAGCAGTTCTTC
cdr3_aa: CSVPRGILDNEQFF

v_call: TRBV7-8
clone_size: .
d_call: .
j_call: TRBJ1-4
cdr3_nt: TGTGCCAGCAGCCCTCGACAGATTGCAACTAATGAAAAACTGTTTTTT
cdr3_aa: CASSPRQIATNEKLFF

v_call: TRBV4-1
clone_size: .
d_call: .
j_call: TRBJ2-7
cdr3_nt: TGCGCCAGCAGCCGGGTCTTACTAGCTCAGAACGAGCAGTACTTC
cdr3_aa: CASSRVLLAQNEQYF

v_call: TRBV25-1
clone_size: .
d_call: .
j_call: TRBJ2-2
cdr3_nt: TGTGCCAGCGGCATCGTCACAGCGAACACCGGGGAGCTGTTTTTT
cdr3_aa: CASGIVTANTGELFF

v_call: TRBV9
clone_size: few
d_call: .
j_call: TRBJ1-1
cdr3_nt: TGTGCCAGCAGCGTAATCAGACGAGTGGGCGCTTTCTTT
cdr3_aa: CASSVIRRVGAFF

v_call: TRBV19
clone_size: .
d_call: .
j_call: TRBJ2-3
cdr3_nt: TGTGCCAGTAACCCCCCCGACAGGACAGATACGCAGTATTTT
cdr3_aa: CASNPPDRTDTQYF

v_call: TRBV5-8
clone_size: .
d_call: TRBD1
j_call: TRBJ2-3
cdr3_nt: TGTGCCAGCAGCTTGATAGGGGGCCCAGATACGCAGTATTTT
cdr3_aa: CASSLIGGPDTQYF

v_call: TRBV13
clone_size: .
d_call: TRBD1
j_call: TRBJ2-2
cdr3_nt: TGTGCCAGCAGCCGGGACAGGGGCTACACCGGGGAGCTGTTTTTT
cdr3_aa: CASSRDRGYTGELFF

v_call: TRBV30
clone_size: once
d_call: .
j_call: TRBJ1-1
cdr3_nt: TGTGCCTGGAGTTGGGGGGTGAACACTGAAGCTTTCTTT
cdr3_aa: CAWSWGVNTEAFF

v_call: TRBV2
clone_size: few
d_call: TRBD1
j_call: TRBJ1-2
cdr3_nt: TGTGCCAGCAGTGGGGACAGTGACTATGGCTACACCTTC
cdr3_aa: CASSGDSDYGYTF

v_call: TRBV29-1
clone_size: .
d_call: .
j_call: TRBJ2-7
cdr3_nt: TGCAGCGTAAAGAAAAGCCCCTACGAGCAGTACTTC
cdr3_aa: CSVKKSPYEQYF

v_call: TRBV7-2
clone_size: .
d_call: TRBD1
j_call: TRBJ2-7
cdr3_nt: TGTGCCAGCAGCTCCTCGACAGGGCCTACTGAGAAGCAGTACTTC
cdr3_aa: CASSSSTGPTEKQYF

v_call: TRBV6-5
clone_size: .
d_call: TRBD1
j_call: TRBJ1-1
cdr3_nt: TGTGCCAGCAGTTTTTTATCGGGACAGGGGGCTGGGGCTTTCTTT
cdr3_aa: CASSFLSGQGAGAFF

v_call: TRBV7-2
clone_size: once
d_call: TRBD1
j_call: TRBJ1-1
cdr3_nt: TGTGCCAGCAGCTCGACAGGGAACTTGAACACTGAAGCTTTCTTT
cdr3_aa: CASSSTGNLNTEAFF

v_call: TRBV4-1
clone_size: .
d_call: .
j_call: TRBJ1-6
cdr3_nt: TGCGCCAGCAGCCAAGAATCGCGGGTCGACAGGTTGAGCTCCTATAATTCACCCCTCCACTTT
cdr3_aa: CASSQESRVDRLSSYNSPLHF

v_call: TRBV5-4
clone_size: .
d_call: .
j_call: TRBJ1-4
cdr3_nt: TGTGCCAGCAGCTTTCTCCCGGGGGCTAATGAAAAACTGTTTTTT
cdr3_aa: CASSFLPGANEKLFF

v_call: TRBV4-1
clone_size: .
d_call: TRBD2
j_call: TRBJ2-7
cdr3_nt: TGCGCCAGCAGCCACACTAGCGGGGGGGTTTACGAGCAGTACTTC
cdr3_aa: CASSHTSGGVYEQYF

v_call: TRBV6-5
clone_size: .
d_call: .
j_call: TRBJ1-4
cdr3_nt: TGTGCCAGCAGTTACACACAGGGTATAGAAAAACTGTTTTTT
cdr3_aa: CASSYTQGIEKLFF

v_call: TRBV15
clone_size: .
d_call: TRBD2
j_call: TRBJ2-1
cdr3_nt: TGTGCCACCAGCAGAGAAGGCGGGGGGGCGGACAATGAGCAGTTCTTC
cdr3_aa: CATSREGGGADNEQFF

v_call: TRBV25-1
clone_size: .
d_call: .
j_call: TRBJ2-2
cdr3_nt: TGTGCCAGCAGTGAACAGAACACCGGGGAGCTGTTTTTT
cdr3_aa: CASSEQNTGELFF

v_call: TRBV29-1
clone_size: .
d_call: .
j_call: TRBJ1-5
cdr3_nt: TGCAGCGTTGACCGGGGAGGCAATCAGCCCCAGCATTTT
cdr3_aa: CSVDRGGNQPQHF

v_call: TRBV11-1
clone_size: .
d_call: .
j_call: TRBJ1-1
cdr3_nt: TGTGCCAGCAGCTTAGGATCCTCAGGAGGCGCTGAAGCTTTCTTT
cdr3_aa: CASSLGSSGGAEAFF

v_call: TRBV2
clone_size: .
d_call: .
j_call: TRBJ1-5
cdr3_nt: TGTGCCAGCAGTCCGGGGTTGGGCAATCAGCCCCAGCATTTT
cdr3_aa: CASSPGLGNQPQHF

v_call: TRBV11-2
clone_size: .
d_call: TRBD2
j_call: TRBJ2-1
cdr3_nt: TGTGCCAGCAGGAGATGGGGCGGGGGGGCGTCCTACAATGAGCAGTTCTTC
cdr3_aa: CASRRWGGGASYNEQFF

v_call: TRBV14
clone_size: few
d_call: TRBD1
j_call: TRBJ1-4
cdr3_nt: TGTGCCAGCAGCCAAGTACGACAGGGAAATGAAAAACTGTTTTTT
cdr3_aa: CASSQVRQGNEKLFF

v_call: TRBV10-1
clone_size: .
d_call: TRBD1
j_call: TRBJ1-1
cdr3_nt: TGCGCCAGCAGCCGGGACAGGGTGTTTGGCACTGAAGCTTTCTTT
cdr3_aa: CASSRDRVFGTEAFF